The rows below give T cell receptor beta chains drawn from one sample of a study of blood T cell repertoires in COVID-19. Sequencing used immunoSEQ multiplex PCR; TCRdb keeps in-frame clones, though not all of them. The table lists about 160,000 clones, over 90% of them singletons. Source material: peripheral blood. The source of these receptors is a woman in her sixties or seventies with COVID-19, enrolled during active disease. Each CDR3 is given without its conserved first and last residue. Expanded clones get a size class; other rows say once, few or many, or leave the size out.

v_call	clone_size	j_call	cdr3_aa
TRBV27	NA	TRBJ1-4	ASRAGRTNEKLF
TRBV7-9	NA	TRBJ2-2	ASIIGLSANTGELF
TRBV25-1	NA	TRBJ2-1	ASSFSRDEQF
TRBV10-1	few	TRBJ2-7	ASSEPDNYEQY
TRBV19	NA	TRBJ1-1	ASSIIPRQNTEAF
TRBV19	once	TRBJ1-6	ASSMSGNSPLH
TRBV10-3	NA	TRBJ2-3	AISAGQGLGTDTQY
TRBV9	NA	TRBJ2-1	ASSDTGTLYNEQF
TRBV5-4	NA	TRBJ2-5	ASSPGGGAGETQY
TRBV11-2	NA	TRBJ1-2	ASSLEGDGYT
TRBV18	NA	TRBJ1-2	ASSPQRTGANYGYT
TRBV19	NA	TRBJ1-5	ASSMTTGVGYSNQPQH
TRBV3-1/TRBV3-2	few	TRBJ1-6	ASSQGHPTPSSYNSPLH
TRBV19	NA	TRBJ2-2	ASSTTGGQPNTGELF
TRBV5-4	NA	TRBJ1-1	ASSLPEGNTEAF
TRBV19	NA	TRBJ2-7	ASSPGQGHSYEQY
TRBV9	NA	TRBJ1-2	ASSVGPGQGNGYT
TRBV5-1	once	TRBJ1-2	ASSLPQVNYGYT
TRBV27	NA	TRBJ1-1	ASSSPLGGGKAF
TRBV7-2	NA	TRBJ2-7	ASSLARRSSYEQY
TRBV7-9	NA	TRBJ1-4	ASSLDLGQEKLF
TRBV12-3/TRBV12-4	NA	TRBJ1-1	ASSFGTGSEAF
TRBV5-4	NA	TRBJ2-1	ASSTGGGMVDEQF
TRBV27	NA	TRBJ1-2	ASGRSGTPYGYT
TRBV7-6	NA	TRBJ2-2	ASTLLRGGMDTGELF
TRBV7-2	once	TRBJ2-2	ASSFSGGPRTGELF
TRBV4-3	NA	TRBJ2-5	ASRISGGLGETQY
TRBV27	NA	TRBJ1-5	ASSSNPGYSNQPQH
TRBV7-6	NA	TRBJ1-5	ASSFGRDQPQH
TRBV2	NA	TRBJ1-5	ASGQEGGNQPQH
TRBV7-3	NA	TRBJ2-2	ASSFYPQGATNTGELF
TRBV25-1	NA	TRBJ1-2	ASSEYRSGYGYT
TRBV7-2	NA	TRBJ2-2	ASRLGQGEGGELF
TRBV6-5	NA	TRBJ2-5	ASRYRGTEETQY
TRBV19	once	TRBJ1-2	ASSIKMGQANYGYT
TRBV15	few	TRBJ2-1	ATSMDQLQGPGNEQF
TRBV5-1	NA	TRBJ1-2	ASSMGQGDPRRGYGYT
TRBV3-1/TRBV3-2	NA	TRBJ1-3	ASRQGNTIY
TRBV6-5	NA	TRBJ1-5	ASSVLSNQPQH
TRBV27	NA	TRBJ1-6	ASSTGTLTSPLH
TRBV4-1	NA	TRBJ1-2	ASSQEFRTDIYGYT
TRBV6-5	NA	TRBJ2-5	ASSYSRNQETQY
TRBV3-1/TRBV3-2	NA	TRBJ2-1	ASSQQGQGEQF
TRBV5-3	NA	TRBJ1-2	ARSLSRVGYGYT
TRBV4-3	NA	TRBJ1-1	ASSPGVANTEAF
TRBV19	NA	TRBJ2-7	ASSLGDRGIYEQY
TRBV7-2	NA	TRBJ1-5	ASSLDPQWAHQPQH
TRBV9	NA	TRBJ1-6	ASSAQTGLNSPLH
TRBV21-1	NA	TRBJ2-1	ASSKVRCGLVCEQF
TRBV19	NA	TRBJ2-7	ASSMAGGSSYEQY
TRBV9	NA	TRBJ2-3	ASGNRAGGPSVADTQY
TRBV6-5	NA	TRBJ2-4	ATKLAGAKNIQY
TRBV3-1/TRBV3-2	NA	TRBJ1-2	ASSMRDAGDYGYT
TRBV27	once	TRBJ1-3	ASRRQGLSGNTIY
TRBV28	NA	TRBJ1-5	ASSSQVGNQPQH
TRBV19	NA	TRBJ2-3	ASSNRTGARSQY
TRBV4-1	NA	TRBJ1-6	ASSQDRGQGNSPLH
TRBV7-9	NA	TRBJ2-7	ASSLGTGSYEQY
TRBV4-1	NA	TRBJ1-2	ASSRDTFNYGYT